This T cell receptor (beta chain) came from a study of blood T cell repertoires in COVID-19. Study overall: The samples span acute and convalescent COVID-19 from the United States, Italy and Spain. PBMCs, B-cell-depleted T cells, or T cells provided the cDNA or gDNA that made up the material.

The CDR3 covers 13 residues. The V gene's germline CDR1 is MNHEY and CDR2 SVGEGT. The V end lost 0 bases, the J end lost 8 bases, and 10 bases lay between the germline ends. Assay used: immunoSEQ multiplex PCR; TCRdb lists only in-frame clones, some missing. The data contain tens of thousands of clones, more than 70% of them singletons. The sequencing input was peripheral blood. The sequence derives from a man in his fifties or sixties with active or convalescent COVID-19. The J gene is TRBJ1-2, the V gene TRBV6-2 or TRBV6-3; no clear D. The CDR3 nucleotides are TGTGCCAGCAGTTACTCGAGCACTTACGGCTACACCTTC. Its translation is CASSYSSTYGYTF.